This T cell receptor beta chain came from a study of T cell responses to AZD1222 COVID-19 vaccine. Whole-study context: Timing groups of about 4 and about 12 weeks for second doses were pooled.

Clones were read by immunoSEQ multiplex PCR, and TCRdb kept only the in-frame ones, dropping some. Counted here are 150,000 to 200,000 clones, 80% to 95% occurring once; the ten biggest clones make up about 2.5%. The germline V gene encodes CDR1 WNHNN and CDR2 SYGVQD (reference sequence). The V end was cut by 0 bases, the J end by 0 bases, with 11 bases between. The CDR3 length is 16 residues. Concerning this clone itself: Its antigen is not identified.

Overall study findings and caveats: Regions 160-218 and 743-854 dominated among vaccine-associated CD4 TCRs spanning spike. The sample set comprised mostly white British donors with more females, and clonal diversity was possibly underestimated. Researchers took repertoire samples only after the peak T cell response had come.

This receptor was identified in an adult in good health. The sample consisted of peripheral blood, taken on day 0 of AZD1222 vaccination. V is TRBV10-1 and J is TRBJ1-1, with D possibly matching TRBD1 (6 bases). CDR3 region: CASSESGGQVNTEAFF. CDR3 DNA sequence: TGCGCCAGCAGTGAGTCGGGGGGCCAAGTGAACACTGAAGCTTTCTTT.